This T cell receptor beta chain derives from a study of blood T cells in healthy people across ages. This clonotype was observed a few times. V shed 8 bases and J shed 5 bases, with 12 bases lying between them. Germline CDR1 SEHNR, CDR2 FQNEAQ (reference sequence). This CDR3 is built from 12 residues. For the second PCR, which ran for roughly 7 to 11 cycles, a sample-barcoded 5' primer and a J-beta primer mix were used. Every sample returned 2.5 million or more CDR3-containing paired-end reads. TCRdb reprocessed the 5' RACE reads with MiXCR, giving one entry per CDR3 protein. Of more than 1,000,000 distinct CDR3 sequences listed, roughly a quarter are singletons. This sample also belongs to another study, concerning T cells of mothers and their children. As reported in that work: Each donor was one of three healthy Caucasian mothers or one of their six children. Overlap measured in related mother-child pairs was slightly, non-significantly higher than in unrelated pairs. There was no detection of any persistent microchimeric T cell clones.

The sample comprised blood. The chain employs TRBV7-9 and TRBJ1-2; D unclear. The TCR sequence derives from a girl aged 2 to 10 in good health. CDR3 amino acids: CASGLPTYGYTF. The CDR3 nucleotides are TGTGCCAGCGGCCTGCCGACTTATGGCTACACCTTC. Variable domain in full (rest from reference TRBV7-9 and TRBJ1-2): DTGVSQNPRHKITKRGQNVTFRCDPISEHNRLYWYRQTLGQGPEFLTYFQNEAQLEKSRLLSDRFSAERPKGSFSTLEIQRTEQGDSAMYLCASGLPTYGYTFGSGTRLTVV.